Described below is a single T cell receptor (beta chain) sequence and its context. As yet, its antigen is unknown. The junction had 10 bases not matched to a gene; V was cut back by 6 bases and J by 5 bases. Germline V gene sequence: CDR1 SGHNT, CDR2 YENEEA. The CDR3 runs 14 residues. Clones were read by immunoSEQ multiplex PCR, and TCRdb kept only the in-frame ones, dropping some. The data show about 100,000 clones, with less than 95% seen just once and approximately 0.58% held by the top ten. This record comes from a study of OX40 agonist ivuxolimab in advanced cancers. Study-wide findings and caveats: Relatively little clonal expansion, among the lowest observed, appeared in partial responders at 0.1-3.0 mg/kg.

This clonotype was sampled from an adult with an advanced solid tumor such as melanoma, head and neck, liver or kidney cancer. The sequencing used CD4+ or CD8+ T cells sorted from blood, collected in a trial of the OX40 agonist ivuxolimab. The V call is TRBV11-3, the J call TRBJ2-7; 7 nucleotides align to TRBD2. The CDR3 sequence is CASSAGRAGDEQYF. The CDR3 DNA is TGTGCCAGCAGTGCCGGCAGGGCGGGGGACGAGCAGTACTTC.